The 32 T cell receptor beta chains listed next were all sequenced from one sample in a study of blood T cell repertoires in COVID-19. The repertoire was sequenced with immunoSEQ multiplex PCR; TCRdb's copy has only in-frame clones and lacks some. The data hold around 150,000 clones, with approximately 92% observed a single time. Sequences were obtained from peripheral blood. The receptors shown here come from a woman aged 50 to 60 with acute or convalescent COVID-19.

This clone appeared a few times. The chain links TRBV5-1 to TRBJ2-5; 7 positions match TRBD1. V lost 3 bases and J lost 1; bases outside the gene matches: 3. Germline V gene lookup returns CDR1 SGHRS and CDR2 YFSETQ. This CDR3 spans 14 amino acids. As DNA, the CDR3 is TGCGCCAGCAGCTACGGACAGGTCCAAGAGACCCAGTACTTC. It translates to CASSYGQVQETQYF.

This chain connects TRBV30 to TRBJ1-5; 8 nucleotides match TRBD1. Per the germline V gene, CDR1 is GTSNPN and CDR2 is SVGIG (reference sequence). V trimming: 6 bases; J trimming: 3 bases; junction bases outside the gene matches: 4. CDR3 length: 13 residues. The CDR3 reads CACGQGPNQPQHF. CDR3 DNA: TGTGCCTGCGGACAGGGACCCAATCAGCCCCAGCATTTT.

This clone was detected only a few times. The rearrangement uses TRBV12-3 or TRBV12-4 and TRBJ2-5; D gene uncertain. The CDR3 covers 13 residues. V lost 3 bases and J 3 bases, leaving 8 bases between the germline ends. CDR3 protein: CASSFGLKETQYF. The CDR3 coding sequence is TGTGCCAGCAGTTTCGGTCTGAAAGAGACCCAGTACTTC.

This chain's CDR3 is CASSREYYGYTF. Written as DNA, the CDR3 is TGTGCCAGCAGCCGCGAATACTATGGCTACACCTTC. J is TRBJ1-2 and V is TRBV3-1 (or the pseudogene TRBV3-2); D is ambiguous. This CDR3 contains 12 residues. CDR1 is LGHDT, CDR2 YNNKEL, per germline (reference sequence). The V gene lost 4 bases and the J gene lost 3 bases, with 6 bases spanning the gap.

The chain carries TRBV7-9 and TRBJ1-2; TRBD1 aligns across 7 bases. CDR1 and CDR2 (germline): SEHNR, FQNEAQ (reference sequence). V lost 5 bases and J lost 2; bases outside the gene matches: 2. The CDR3 length is 13 residues. DNA for the CDR3: TGTGCCAGCAGCCAACAGGGGAACTATGGCTACACCTTC. This sequence encodes CASSQQGNYGYTF.

The chain has TRBV5-4 and TRBJ2-1; 10 bases align to TRBD2. Germline assignment: CDR1 SGHNT and CDR2 YYREEE (reference sequence). CDR3 length: 16 residues. V trimming: 4 bases; J trimming: 4 bases; junction bases outside the gene matches: 8. CDR3 amino acids: CASSPEAGGNYNEQFF. The CDR3 bases are TGTGCCAGCAGCCCAGAAGCGGGGGGGAATTACAATGAGCAGTTCTTC.

The CDR3 nucleotides read TGTGCCTGGAGCAGGACAGTAAATAATGAAAAACTGTTTTTT. This encodes CAWSRTVNNEKLFF. The V and J genes are TRBV30 and TRBJ1-4; a weak D match, TRBD1 (6 bases). The germline V gene encodes CDR1 GTSNPN and CDR2 SVGIG (reference sequence). V lost 3 bases to trimming and J lost 4 bases, with 12 bases between them. This CDR3 contains 14 residues.

V is TRBV19 and J is TRBJ2-1; 10 bases are shared with TRBD2. V lost 5 bases to trimming and J lost 6 bases; unmatched junction nucleotides: 7. This CDR3 has 15 residues. Germline CDR1 reads LNHDA; CDR2 reads SQIVND (reference sequence). The CDR3 here is CASSLGASGSNEQFF. The DNA for the CDR3 is TGTGCCAGTAGTCTGGGGGCTAGCGGGAGCAATGAGCAGTTCTTC.

The V call is TRBV3-1 (or the pseudogene TRBV3-2), the J call TRBJ2-2, with 11 bases matching TRBD2. J lost 4 bases, V lost 3 bases, and 4 bases had no gene match. Germline V CDR1 and CDR2: LGHDT, YNNKEL (reference sequence). This CDR3 has 16 residues. The CDR3 sequence: CASSQTSGIGTGELFF. The CDR3 DNA is TGTGCCAGCAGCCAGACTAGCGGGATTGGCACCGGGGAGCTGTTTTTT.

V is TRBV10-3 and J is TRBJ2-7; 9 positions match TRBD1. J was trimmed by 5 bases and V by 3 bases; bases with no gene match: 8. The CDR3 has 15 residues. Germline lookup yields CDR1 ENHRY and CDR2 SYGVKD. The CDR3 DNA reads TGTGCCATCAGTGACGGGACAGGGAAGGTGGACGAGCAGTACTTC. Protein sequence: CAISDGTGKVDEQYF.

V gene TRBV4-3 combines with J gene TRBJ1-6; 10 nucleotides line up with TRBD1. Unmatched junction bases numbered 0, after V lost 0 bases and J lost 7 bases. The CDR3 totals 15 residues. The germline V gene encodes CDR1 LGHNA and CDR2 YSLEER. The CDR3 sequence is CASSQEGQGNSPLHF. The CDR3 DNA reads as TGCGCCAGCAGCCAAGAGGGACAGGGGAATTCACCCCTCCACTTT.

This clone has at least ten counts. The chain joins TRBV28 to TRBJ1-2; TRBD1 matches at 10 bases. Germline V gene sequence: CDR1 MDHEN, CDR2 SYDVKM. With V trimmed by 10 bases and J by 3 bases, 11 bases remained unmatched. The CDR3 is 15 residues long. CDR3 in amino acids: CATEAGTGAYYGYTF. CDR3 bases: TGTGCCACGGAAGCCGGGACAGGGGCCTACTATGGCTACACCTTC.

This chain joins TRBV9 and TRBJ2-3; no clear D gene. This CDR3 has 13 amino acids. V was trimmed by 0 bases and J by 2 bases, leaving 4 bases between them. Germline V gives CDR1 SGDLS, CDR2 YYNGEE. For the CDR3, the DNA is TGTGCCAGCAGCGTAGCTCCCACAGATACGCAGTATTTT. Protein product: CASSVAPTDTQYF.

The CDR3 reads CASSRGLGAGANVLTF. CDR3 sequence (DNA): TGTGCCAGCAGCAGGGGACTAGGGGCTGGGGCCAACGTCCTGACTTTC. This chain uses TRBV11-1 with TRBJ2-6, with 8 bases aligning to TRBD2. The germline V gene has CDR1 SGHAT and CDR2 FQDESV (reference sequence). This CDR3 is 16 amino acids long. The V gene end was trimmed by 5 bases and the J gene end by 2 bases; junction bases not matched to a gene: 5.

This clone was recorded only once. J is TRBJ1-6 and V is TRBV11-2; D is possibly TRBD1 (6 bases). There are 16 residues in the CDR3. Between the trimmed V and J ends, which lost 8 bases and 10 bases, there was a span of 24 bases. CDR1 is SGHAT and CDR2 is FQNNGV in the germline V gene. CDR3 sequence: CASSVNRASNGSPLHF. As DNA, the CDR3 is TGTGCCAGCTCCGTTAACAGGGCGAGTAATGGGTCACCCCTCCACTTT.

The rearrangement joins TRBV19 to TRBJ1-4; perhaps TRBD1 as D (6 bases). Looked up from germline, CDR1 is LNHDA and CDR2 is SQIVND (reference sequence). This CDR3 region has 13 residues. V was shortened by 4 bases and J by 7 bases, with 10 bases between the two germline ends. The CDR3 loop reads CASSTGGGEKLFF. CDR3 DNA: TGTGCCAGTAGTACGGGGGGCGGTGAAAAACTGTTTTTT.

The chain employs TRBV18 and TRBJ2-2; 9 bases agree with TRBD2. The germline CDR1 and CDR2 sequences are KGHSH and LQKENI. J was trimmed by 11 bases and V by 5 bases; bases with no gene match: 9. The CDR3 totals 14 residues. CDR3 coding DNA: TGTGCCAGCTCAACCATCGCGGGGGGGCGAGAGCTGTTTTTT. Translated: CASSTIAGGRELFF.

The J gene is TRBJ1-1, the V gene TRBV28; the D gene is possibly TRBD1 (6 bases). This CDR3 comprises 13 residues. V lost 8 bases, J lost 7 bases, and 17 bases lay in between. The V gene's germline CDR1 is MDHEN and CDR2 SYDVKM. In nucleotides, the CDR3 is TGTGCCAGCTCCTGGACAGAAGTAGTTGAAGCTTTCTTT. Translated, it gives CASSWTEVVEAFF. Variable domain in full (rest from reference TRBV28 and TRBJ1-1): DVKVTQSSRYLVKRTGEKVFLECVQDMDHENMFWYRQDPGLGLRLIYFSYDVKMKEKGDIPEGYSVSREKKERFSLILESASTNQTSMYLCASSWTEVVEAFFGQGTRLTVV.

A single count supports this clone. The CDR3 loop reads CATPRLRMNTEAFF. In nucleotides, the CDR3 is TGTGCCACTCCACGACTCCGCATGAACACTGAAGCTTTCTTT. The genes are TRBV24-1 and TRBJ1-1; D gene unclear. The CDR3 sequence is 14 residues long. The V gene's germline CDR1 is KGHDR and CDR2 SFDVKD. Trimming shortened V by 10 bases and J by 0 bases, and 14 bases separated the two germline ends.

The V and J genes are TRBV2 and TRBJ1-6; no definite D call. CDR3 length equals 16 residues. Germline CDR1 SNHLY, CDR2 FYNNEI. V lost 1 base and J lost 10, with 17 bases in between. The CDR3 sequence is CASSEEQVKWFSPLHF. Here the CDR3 DNA reads TGTGCCAGCAGTGAAGAGCAAGTCAAGTGGTTCTCACCCCTCCACTTT.

The V and J genes are TRBV5-1 and TRBJ2-7; D not resolved. Germline CDR1 SGHRS, CDR2 YFSETQ. V lost 3 bases to trimming and J lost 4 bases, with 14 bases between them. CDR3 length: 14 amino acids. For the CDR3, the DNA is TGCGCCAGCAGCTCGACACTCGCTGGTTACGAGCAGTACTTC. Translation gives CASSSTLAGYEQYF. The variable domain in full, completed from reference TRBV5-1 and TRBJ2-7, reads KAGVTQTPRYLIKTRGQQVTLSCSPISGHRSVSWYQQTPGQGLQFLFEYFSETQRNKGNFPGRFSGRQFSNSRSEMNVSTLELGDSALYLCASSSTLAGYEQYFGPGTRLTVT.

V is TRBV9 and J is TRBJ2-1, with a weak D call TRBD2 (6 bases). The CDR3 is made up of 15 amino acids. With 2 bases removed from V and 4 bases from J, the gap between germline ends came to 13 bases. Germline V lookup: CDR1 SGDLS, CDR2 YYNGEE. CDR3: CASSVEGTFYNEQFF. The CDR3 region has the DNA TGTGCCAGCAGCGTGGAGGGTACCTTTTACAATGAGCAGTTCTTC.

J is TRBJ2-7 and V is TRBV6-5; 9 nucleotides agree with TRBD1. Germline V gene lookup returns CDR1 MNHEY and CDR2 SVGAGI. V lost 2 bases to trimming and J lost 2 bases; unmatched junction nucleotides: 7. The CDR3 covers 16 residues. This CDR3 reads CASSYGLGTGTYEQYF. The CDR3 coding sequence is TGTGCCAGCAGTTACGGCTTAGGGACAGGGACCTACGAGCAGTACTTC.

The chain couples TRBV7-2 to TRBJ2-5, with a possible D match to TRBD1 (6 bases). Per the germline V gene, CDR1 is SGHTA and CDR2 is FQGNSA. The CDR3 is 14 residues long. V lost 4 bases to trimming and J lost 4 bases, with 13 bases between them. CDR3 coding DNA: TGTGCCAGCAGCTCTTACAGGGAGTCAGAGACCCAGTACTTC. This sequence encodes CASSSYRESETQYF.

V is TRBV5-6 and J is TRBJ1-1; 8 bases are shared with TRBD1. The CDR3 runs 15 residues. Germline V gene lookup returns CDR1 SGHDT and CDR2 YYEEEE. The V and J ends lost 2 bases and 1 base, in that order; junction bases with no gene match: 4. The CDR3 sequence: CASSFWTGPNTEAFF. Here the CDR3 DNA reads TGTGCCAGCAGCTTCTGGACAGGGCCGAACACTGAAGCTTTCTTT.

V and J are TRBV6-5 and TRBJ2-1; TRBD2 agrees at 7 bases. Per germline, CDR1 MNHEY and CDR2 SVGAGI. The CDR3 has 16 amino acids. The J segment lost 4 bases and the V segment lost 2 bases, leaving 8 bases of the junction unmatched. CDR3 loop: CASSYDRGGRYNEQFF. CDR3 DNA: TGTGCCAGCAGTTACGATAGGGGCGGGAGATACAATGAGCAGTTCTTC.

This chain connects TRBV28 to TRBJ1-3, with 10 bases matching TRBD1. Germline-derived CDR1 and CDR2 are MDHEN and SYDVKM. CDR3 length: 16 residues. After removal of 5 bases from V and 10 bases from J, the junction contained 14 bases not matched to a gene. DNA for the CDR3: TGTGCCAGCAGTCCTACCGGGACAGGGGATGGACCTACCATATATTTT. Translation: CASSPTGTGDGPTIYF.

This sequence joins TRBV3-1 (or the pseudogene TRBV3-2) and TRBJ1-2; the match to TRBD1 covers 9 bases. V dropped 4 bases and J dropped 3; count of bases not matched to a gene: 12. Germline assignment: CDR1 LGHDT and CDR2 YNNKEL (reference sequence). This CDR3 contains 17 residues. For the CDR3, the DNA is TGTGCCAGCAGCCCGGACTCTTTACAGGGGGCGTACTATGGCTACACCTTC. Its protein product is CASSPDSLQGAYYGYTF.

This rearrangement joins TRBV18 to TRBJ1-2; 7 nucleotides agree with TRBD1. This CDR3 is 14 amino acids long. Trimming removed 3 bases from V and 7 bases from J; junction bases left unmatched: 8. The germline CDR1 and CDR2 sequences are KGHSH and LQKENI. The CDR3 is CASSPTTGDSGYTF. In DNA, the CDR3 is TGTGCCAGCTCACCTACCACAGGGGATAGTGGCTACACCTTC.

This clone was picked up a small number of times. CDR3: CAWSVFQNNQPQHF. DNA of the CDR3: TGTGCCTGGAGTGTATTTCAGAACAATCAGCCCCAGCATTTT. The chain links TRBV30 to TRBJ1-5; no firm D call. The germline V and J ends were trimmed by 0 bases and 3 bases, with 9 bases remaining between them. CDR3 size: 14 residues. Germline V gene lookup returns CDR1 GTSNPN and CDR2 SVGIG (reference sequence).

This chain uses TRBV2 with TRBJ1-5, with 7 bases aligning to TRBD1. Germline trimming cut 5 bases from V and 2 bases from J; bases unmatched to any gene: 3. This CDR3 has 14 residues. Germline V lookup: CDR1 SNHLY, CDR2 FYNNEI. CDR3: CASSRDSGNQPQHF. CDR3 bases: TGTGCCAGCAGTCGGGACAGTGGCAATCAGCCCCAGCATTTT.

This clone was seen only once. The J gene is TRBJ1-6, the V gene TRBV23-1; 7 nucleotides align to TRBD1. TRBV23-1 is recorded as an ORF, its role being uncertain. Germline trimming cut 3 bases from V and 2 bases from J; bases unmatched to any gene: 13. The CDR3 sequence is 19 residues long. CDR3 loop: CASSQAPTDREPYNSPLHF. The CDR3 bases are TGCGCCAGCAGTCAGGCCCCGACTGACAGGGAGCCCTATAATTCACCCCTCCACTTT.